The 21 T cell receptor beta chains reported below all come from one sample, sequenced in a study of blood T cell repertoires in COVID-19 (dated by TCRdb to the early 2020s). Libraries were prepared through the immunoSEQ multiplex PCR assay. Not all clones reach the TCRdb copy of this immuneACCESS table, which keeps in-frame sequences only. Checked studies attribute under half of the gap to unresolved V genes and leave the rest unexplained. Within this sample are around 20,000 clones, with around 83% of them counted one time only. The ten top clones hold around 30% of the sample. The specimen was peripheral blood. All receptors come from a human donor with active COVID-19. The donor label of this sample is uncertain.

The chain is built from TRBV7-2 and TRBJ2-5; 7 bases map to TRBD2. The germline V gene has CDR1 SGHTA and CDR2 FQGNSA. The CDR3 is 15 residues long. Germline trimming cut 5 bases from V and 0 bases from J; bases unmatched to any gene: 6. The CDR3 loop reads CASSLWGGDQETQYF. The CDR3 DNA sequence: TGTGCCAGCAGCCTGTGGGGGGGGGACCAAGAGACCCAGTACTTC. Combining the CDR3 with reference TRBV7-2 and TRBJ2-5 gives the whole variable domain GAGVSQSPSNKVTEKGKDVELRCDPISGHTALYWYRQSLGQGLEFLIYFQGNSAPDKSGLPSDRFSAERTGGSVSTLTIQRTQQEDSAVYLCASSLWGGDQETQYFGPGTRLLVL.

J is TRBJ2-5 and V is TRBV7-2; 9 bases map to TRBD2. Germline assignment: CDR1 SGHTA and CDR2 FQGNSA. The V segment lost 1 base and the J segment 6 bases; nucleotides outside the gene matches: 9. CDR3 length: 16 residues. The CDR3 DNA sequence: TGTGCCAGCAGCTTAGGGGGTAGCGGGAGTGGAAAGACCCAGTACTTC. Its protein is CASSLGGSGSGKTQYF.

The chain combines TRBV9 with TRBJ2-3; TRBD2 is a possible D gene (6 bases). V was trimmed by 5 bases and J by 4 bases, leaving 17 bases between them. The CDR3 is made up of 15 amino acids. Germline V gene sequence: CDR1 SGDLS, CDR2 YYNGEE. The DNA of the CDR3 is TGTGCCAGCAGTCCCGGGGGTAACCGCGCAGATACGCAGTATTTT. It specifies CASSPGGNRADTQYF.

The CDR3 nucleotides are TGTGCCAGCAGCCGACCCCTGACTAGGAAATCCGACAATGAGCAGTTCTTC. This encodes CASSRPLTRKSDNEQFF. The gene calls are TRBV6-6 and TRBJ2-1, with TRBD2 as a possible D gene (6 bases). The CDR3 has 17 amino acids. Germline V gene data show CDR1 as MNHNY and CDR2 as SVGAGI (reference sequence). Trimming removed 6 bases from V and 5 bases from J, with 23 bases in between.

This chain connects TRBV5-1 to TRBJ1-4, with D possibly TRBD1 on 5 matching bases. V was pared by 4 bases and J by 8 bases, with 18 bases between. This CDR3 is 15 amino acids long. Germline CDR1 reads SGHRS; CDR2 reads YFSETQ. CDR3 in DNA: TGCGCCAGCAGCACCCGACCTGGGGGGAGCGAAAAACTGTTTTTT. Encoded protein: CASSTRPGGSEKLFF.

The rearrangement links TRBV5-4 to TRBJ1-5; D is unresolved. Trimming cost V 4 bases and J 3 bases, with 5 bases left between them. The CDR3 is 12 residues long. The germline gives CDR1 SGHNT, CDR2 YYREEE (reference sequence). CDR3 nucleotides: TGTGCCAGCAGCAGCTACAATCAGCCCCAGCATTTT. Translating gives CASSSYNQPQHF.

CDR3 nucleotides: TGTGCCAGCTCACCTGGGACAGGGACAGTCGCCGGGGAGCTGTTTTTT. This sequence encodes CASSPGTGTVAGELFF. The chain employs TRBV18 and TRBJ2-2, with 9 bases lining up with TRBD1. CDR3 size: 16 residues. Germline loops: CDR1 KGHSH, CDR2 LQKENI. After removal of 3 bases from V and 6 bases from J, the junction contained 8 bases not matched to a gene. The full variable domain, rest sourced from reference TRBV18 and TRBJ2-2, is NAGVMQNPRHLVRRRGQEARLRCSPMKGHSHVYWYRQLPEEGLKFMVYLQKENIIDESGMPKERFSAEFPKEGPSILRIQQVVRGDSAAYFCASSPGTGTVAGELFFGEGSRLTVL.

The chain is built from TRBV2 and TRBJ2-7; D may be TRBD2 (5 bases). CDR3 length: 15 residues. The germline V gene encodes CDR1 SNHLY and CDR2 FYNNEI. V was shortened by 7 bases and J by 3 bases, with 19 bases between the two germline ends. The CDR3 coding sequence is TGTGCCAGCAAGCTCGGACGGGGAAGAGACTACGAGCAGTACTTC. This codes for CASKLGRGRDYEQYF.

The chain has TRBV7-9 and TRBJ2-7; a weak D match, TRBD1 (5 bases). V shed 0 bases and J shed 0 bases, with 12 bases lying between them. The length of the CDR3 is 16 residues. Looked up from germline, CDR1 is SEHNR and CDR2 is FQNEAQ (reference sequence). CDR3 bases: TGTGCCAGCAGCTTAGCGCAGGGTTCGGCCTCCTACGAGCAGTACTTC. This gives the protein CASSLAQGSASYEQYF.

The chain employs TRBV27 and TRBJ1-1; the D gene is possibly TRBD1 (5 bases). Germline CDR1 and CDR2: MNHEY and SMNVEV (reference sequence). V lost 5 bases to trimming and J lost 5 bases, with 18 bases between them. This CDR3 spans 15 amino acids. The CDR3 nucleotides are TGTGCCAGCAGTCTGGGGGGGAGGGTTGGAACTGAAGCTTTCTTT. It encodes CASSLGGRVGTEAFF.

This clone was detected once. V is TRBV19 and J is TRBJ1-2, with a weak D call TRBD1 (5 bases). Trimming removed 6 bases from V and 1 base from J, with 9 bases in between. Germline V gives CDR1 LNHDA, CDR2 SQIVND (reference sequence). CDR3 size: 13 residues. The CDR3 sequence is CASRLTDNYGYTF. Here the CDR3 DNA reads TGTGCCAGTAGATTGACAGATAACTATGGCTACACCTTC.

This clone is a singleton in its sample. CDR3 amino acids: CASSPEPTDNEQFF. For the CDR3, the DNA is TGTGCCAGCAGCCCGGAGCCAACGGACAATGAGCAGTTCTTC. The V and J genes are TRBV5-6 and TRBJ2-1; no clear D. The V end lost 4 bases, the J end lost 5 bases, and 13 bases lay between the germline ends. The CDR3 spans 14 residues. Germline V gives CDR1 SGHDT, CDR2 YYEEEE.

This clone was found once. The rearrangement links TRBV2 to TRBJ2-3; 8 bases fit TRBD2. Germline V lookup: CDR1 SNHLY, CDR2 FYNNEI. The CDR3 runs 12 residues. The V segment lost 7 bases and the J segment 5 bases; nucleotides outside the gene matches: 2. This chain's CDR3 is CASMAGGDTQYF. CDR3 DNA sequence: TGTGCCAGCATGGCGGGGGGAGATACGCAGTATTTT. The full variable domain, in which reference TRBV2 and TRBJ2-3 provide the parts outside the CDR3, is EPEVTQTPSHQVTQMGQEVILRCVPISNHLYFYWYRQILGQKVEFLVSFYNNEISEKSEIFDDQFSVERPDGSNFTLKIRSTKLEDSAMYFCASMAGGDTQYFGPGTRLTVL.

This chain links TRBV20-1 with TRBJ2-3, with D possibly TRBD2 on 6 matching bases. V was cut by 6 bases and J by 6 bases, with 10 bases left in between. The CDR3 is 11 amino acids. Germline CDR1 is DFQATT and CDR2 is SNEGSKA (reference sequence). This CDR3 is CSALSGDTQYF. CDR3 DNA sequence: TGCAGTGCCCTCAGCGGGGATACGCAGTATTTT.

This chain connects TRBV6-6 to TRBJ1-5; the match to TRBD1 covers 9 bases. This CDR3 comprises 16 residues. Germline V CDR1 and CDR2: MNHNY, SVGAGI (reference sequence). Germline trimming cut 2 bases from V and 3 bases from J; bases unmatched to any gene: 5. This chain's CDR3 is CASSYPGTGNNQPQHF. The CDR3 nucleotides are TGTGCCAGCAGTTACCCCGGGACAGGGAACAATCAGCCCCAGCATTTT.

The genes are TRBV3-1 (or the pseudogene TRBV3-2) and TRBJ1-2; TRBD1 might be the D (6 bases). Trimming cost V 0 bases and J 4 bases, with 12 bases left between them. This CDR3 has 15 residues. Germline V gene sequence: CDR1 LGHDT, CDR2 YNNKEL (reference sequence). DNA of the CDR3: TGTGCCAGCAGCCAAGACCTACAGGGAAGCTATGGCTACACCTTC. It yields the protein CASSQDLQGSYGYTF.

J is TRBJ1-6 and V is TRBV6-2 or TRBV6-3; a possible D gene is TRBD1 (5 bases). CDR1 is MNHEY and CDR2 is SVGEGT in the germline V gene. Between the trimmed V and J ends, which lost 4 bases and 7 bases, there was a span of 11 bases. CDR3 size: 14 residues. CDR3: CASSWGRANSPLHF. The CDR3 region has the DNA TGTGCCAGCAGTTGGGGCAGGGCCAATTCACCCCTCCACTTT.

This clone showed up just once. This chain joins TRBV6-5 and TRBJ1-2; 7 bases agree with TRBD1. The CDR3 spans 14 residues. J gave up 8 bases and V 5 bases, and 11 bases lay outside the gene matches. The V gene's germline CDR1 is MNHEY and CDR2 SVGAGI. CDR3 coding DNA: TGTGCCAGCAGTCCCTCGACAGGGTGGTCGGGCTACACCTTC. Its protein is CASSPSTGWSGYTF.

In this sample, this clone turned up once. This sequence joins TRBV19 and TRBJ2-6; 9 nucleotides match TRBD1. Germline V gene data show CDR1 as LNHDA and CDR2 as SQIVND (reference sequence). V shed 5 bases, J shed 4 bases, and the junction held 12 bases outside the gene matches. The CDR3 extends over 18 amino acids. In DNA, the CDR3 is TGTGCCAGTAGTTTTCGGACAGGGGAAGCGTCCGGGGCCAACGTCCTGACTTTC. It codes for CASSFRTGEASGANVLTF.

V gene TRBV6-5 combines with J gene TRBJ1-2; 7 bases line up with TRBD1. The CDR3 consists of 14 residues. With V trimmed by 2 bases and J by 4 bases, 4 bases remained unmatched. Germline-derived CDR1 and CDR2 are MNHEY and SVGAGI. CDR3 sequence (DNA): TGTGCCAGCAGTTACACCCGGGACAGCTATGGCTACACCTTC. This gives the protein CASSYTRDSYGYTF.

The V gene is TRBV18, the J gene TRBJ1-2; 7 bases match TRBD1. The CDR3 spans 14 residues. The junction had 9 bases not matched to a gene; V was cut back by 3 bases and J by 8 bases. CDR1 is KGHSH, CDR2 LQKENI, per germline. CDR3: CASSPDRASAGYTF. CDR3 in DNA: TGTGCCAGCTCACCCGACAGGGCTTCGGCCGGCTACACCTTC. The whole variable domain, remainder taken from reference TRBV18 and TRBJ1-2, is NAGVMQNPRHLVRRRGQEARLRCSPMKGHSHVYWYRQLPEEGLKFMVYLQKENIIDESGMPKERFSAEFPKEGPSILRIQQVVRGDSAAYFCASSPDRASAGYTFGSGTRLTVV.